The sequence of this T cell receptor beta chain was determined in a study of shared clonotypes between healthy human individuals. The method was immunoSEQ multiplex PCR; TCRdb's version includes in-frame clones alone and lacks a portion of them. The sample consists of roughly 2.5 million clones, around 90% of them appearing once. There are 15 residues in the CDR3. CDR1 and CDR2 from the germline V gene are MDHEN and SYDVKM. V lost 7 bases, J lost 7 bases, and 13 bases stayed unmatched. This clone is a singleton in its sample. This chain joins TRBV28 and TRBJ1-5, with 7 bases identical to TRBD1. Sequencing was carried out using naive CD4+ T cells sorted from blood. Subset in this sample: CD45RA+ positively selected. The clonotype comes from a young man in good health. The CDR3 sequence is CASNPPQGVGQPQHF. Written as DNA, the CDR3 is TGTGCCAGCAACCCACCTCAGGGGGTAGGACAGCCCCAGCATTTT.